A single sample is the source of the 8 T cell receptor beta chains below, sequenced in a study of human CD8 memory T cell subsets. Sequencing libraries of TCR beta were made by UMI-labeled 5' RACE. TCRdb re-called the 5' RACE reads; one entry per CDR3 protein, DNA not given. The sample totals several thousand distinct CDR3 sequences. Sequencing was performed on CD8+ T cells from PBMCs. These receptors were obtained from a human donor in good health.

This chain links TRBV7-9 with TRBJ2-7; TCRdb picks TRBD1, but there is no DNA to check that call. This CDR3 is 14 amino acids long. Germline values: CDR1 SEHNR, CDR2 FQNEAQ (reference sequence). The CDR3 protein is CASSPPTGKDEQYF.

This clonotype is identified as medium-sized (0.01 to 0.1%) from frequency. The CDR3 region is CASSLGINIQYF. V usage is TRBV28 and J usage is TRBJ2-4. Germline-derived CDR1 and CDR2 are MDHEN and SYDVKM. The CDR3 covers 12 residues.

The chain uses TRBV30 and TRBJ1-1; no DNA is available, so the TRBD1 call from TCRdb remains unchecked. The CDR3 runs 15 residues. Per the germline V gene, CDR1 is GTSNPN and CDR2 is SVGIG (reference sequence). The CDR3 spells CAWSVGGQGGTEAFF. Together with reference TRBV30 and TRBJ1-1, the CDR3 gives the full variable domain: SQTIHQWPATLVQPVGSPLSLECTVEGTSNPNLYWYRQAAGRGLQLLFYSVGIGQISSEVPQNLSASRPQDRQFILSSKKLLLSDSGFYLCAWSVGGQGGTEAFFGQGTRLTVV.

The chain links TRBV7-9 to TRBJ2-7. Looked up from germline, CDR1 is SEHNR and CDR2 is FQNEAQ (reference sequence). The CDR3 is made up of 12 amino acids. The CDR3 loop is CASSLREYEQYF.

By frequency, this clonotype registers medium-sized. The J gene is TRBJ2-3, the V gene TRBV28; the TCRdb call, TRBD2, lacks DNA for checking. The germline V gene encodes CDR1 MDHEN and CDR2 SYDVKM. CDR3 length: 17 amino acids. CDR3: CASSPAGLAFSTDTQYF. The variable domain in full, completed from reference TRBV28 and TRBJ2-3, reads DVKVTQSSRYLVKRTGEKVFLECVQDMDHENMFWYRQDPGLGLRLIYFSYDVKMKEKGDIPEGYSVSREKKERFSLILESASTNQTSMYLCASSPAGLAFSTDTQYFGPGTRLTVL.

The gene calls are TRBV29-1 and TRBJ2-7; the D call of TRBD1 rests on TCRdb alone, since no DNA is present to check it. Germline CDR1 reads SQVTM; CDR2 reads ANQGSEA. There are 12 residues in the CDR3. The CDR3 sequence: CSVLTGAYEQYF.

The chain carries TRBV6-5 and TRBJ2-3; TCRdb picks TRBD2, but there is no DNA to check that call. CDR3 length: 15 amino acids. CDR1 and CDR2 (germline): MNHEY, SVGAGI. CDR3 residues: CASSHSGLAGDTQYF.

The chain joins TRBV3-1 to TRBJ1-2. The CDR3 has 18 residues. The germline V gene encodes CDR1 LGHDT and CDR2 YNNKEL (reference sequence). The chain's CDR3 is CASSQDSGTAAYFYGYTF.